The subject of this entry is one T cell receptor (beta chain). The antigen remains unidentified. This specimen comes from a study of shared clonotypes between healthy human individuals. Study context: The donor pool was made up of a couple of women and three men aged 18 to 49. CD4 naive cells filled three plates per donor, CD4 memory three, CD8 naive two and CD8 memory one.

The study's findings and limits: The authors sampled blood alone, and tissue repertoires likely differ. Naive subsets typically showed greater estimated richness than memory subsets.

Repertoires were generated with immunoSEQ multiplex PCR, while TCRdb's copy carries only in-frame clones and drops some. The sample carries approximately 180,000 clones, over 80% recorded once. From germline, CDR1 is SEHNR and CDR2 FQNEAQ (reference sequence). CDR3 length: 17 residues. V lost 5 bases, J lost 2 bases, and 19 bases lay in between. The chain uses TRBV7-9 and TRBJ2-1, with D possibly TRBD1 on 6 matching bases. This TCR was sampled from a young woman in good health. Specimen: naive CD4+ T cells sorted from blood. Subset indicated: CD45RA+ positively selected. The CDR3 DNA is TGTGCCAGCAGCATGAACACAGGGATAGGCGCCTACAATGAGCAGTTCTTC. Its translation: CASSMNTGIGAYNEQFF.